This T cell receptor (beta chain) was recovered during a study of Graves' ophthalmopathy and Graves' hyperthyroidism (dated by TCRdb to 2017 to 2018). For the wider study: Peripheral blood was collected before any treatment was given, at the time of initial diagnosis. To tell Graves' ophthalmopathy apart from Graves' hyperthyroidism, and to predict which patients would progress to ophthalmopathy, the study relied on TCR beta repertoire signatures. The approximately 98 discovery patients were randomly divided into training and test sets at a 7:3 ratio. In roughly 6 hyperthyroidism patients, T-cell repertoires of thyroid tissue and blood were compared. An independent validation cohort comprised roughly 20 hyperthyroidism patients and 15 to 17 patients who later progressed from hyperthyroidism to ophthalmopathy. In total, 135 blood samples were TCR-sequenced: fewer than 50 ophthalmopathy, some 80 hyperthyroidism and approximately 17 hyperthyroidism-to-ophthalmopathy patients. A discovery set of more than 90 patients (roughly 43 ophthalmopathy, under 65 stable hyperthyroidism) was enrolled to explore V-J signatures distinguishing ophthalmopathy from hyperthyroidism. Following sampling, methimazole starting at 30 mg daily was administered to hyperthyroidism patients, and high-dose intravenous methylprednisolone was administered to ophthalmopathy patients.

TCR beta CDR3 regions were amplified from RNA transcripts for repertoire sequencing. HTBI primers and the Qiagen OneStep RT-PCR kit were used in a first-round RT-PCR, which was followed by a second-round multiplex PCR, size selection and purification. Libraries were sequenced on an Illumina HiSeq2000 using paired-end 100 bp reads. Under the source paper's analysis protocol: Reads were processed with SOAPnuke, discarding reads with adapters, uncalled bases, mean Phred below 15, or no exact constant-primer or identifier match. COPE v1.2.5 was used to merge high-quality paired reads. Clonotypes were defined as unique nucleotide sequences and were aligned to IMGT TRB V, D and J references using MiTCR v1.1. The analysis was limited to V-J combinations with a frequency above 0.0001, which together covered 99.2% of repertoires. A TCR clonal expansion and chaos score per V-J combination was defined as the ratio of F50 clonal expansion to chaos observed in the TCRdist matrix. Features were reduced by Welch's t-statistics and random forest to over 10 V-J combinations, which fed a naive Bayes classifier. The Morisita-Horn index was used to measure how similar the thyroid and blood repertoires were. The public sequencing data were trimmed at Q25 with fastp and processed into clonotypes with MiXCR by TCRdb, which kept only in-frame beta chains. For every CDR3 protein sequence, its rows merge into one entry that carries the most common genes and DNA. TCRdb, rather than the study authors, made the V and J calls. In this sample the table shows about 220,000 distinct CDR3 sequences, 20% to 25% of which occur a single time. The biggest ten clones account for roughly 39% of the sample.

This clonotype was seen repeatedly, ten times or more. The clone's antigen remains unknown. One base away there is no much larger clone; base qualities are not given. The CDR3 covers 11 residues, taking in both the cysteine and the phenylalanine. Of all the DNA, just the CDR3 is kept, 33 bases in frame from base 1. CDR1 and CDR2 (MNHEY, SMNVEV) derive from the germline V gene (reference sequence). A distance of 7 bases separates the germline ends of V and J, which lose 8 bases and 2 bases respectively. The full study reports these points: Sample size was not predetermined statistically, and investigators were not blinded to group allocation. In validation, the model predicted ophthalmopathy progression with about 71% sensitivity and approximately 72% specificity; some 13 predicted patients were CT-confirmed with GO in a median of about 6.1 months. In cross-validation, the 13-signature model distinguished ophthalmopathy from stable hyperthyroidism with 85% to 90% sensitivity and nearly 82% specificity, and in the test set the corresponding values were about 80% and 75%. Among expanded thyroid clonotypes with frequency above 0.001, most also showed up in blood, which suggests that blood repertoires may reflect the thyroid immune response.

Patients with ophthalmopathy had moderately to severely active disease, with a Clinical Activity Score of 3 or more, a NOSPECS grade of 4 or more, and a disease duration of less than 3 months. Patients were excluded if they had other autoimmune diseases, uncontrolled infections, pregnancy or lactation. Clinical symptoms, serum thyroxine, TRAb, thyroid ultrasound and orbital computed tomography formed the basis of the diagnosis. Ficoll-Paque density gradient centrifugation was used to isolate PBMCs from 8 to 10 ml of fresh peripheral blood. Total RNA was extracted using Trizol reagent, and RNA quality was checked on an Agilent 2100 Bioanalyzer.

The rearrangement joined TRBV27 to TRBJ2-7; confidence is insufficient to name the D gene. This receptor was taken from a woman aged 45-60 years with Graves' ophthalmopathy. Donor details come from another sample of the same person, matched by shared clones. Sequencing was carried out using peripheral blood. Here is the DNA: TGTGCCAGCCACGGAGCCTACGAGCAGTACTTC. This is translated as CASHGAYEQYF.